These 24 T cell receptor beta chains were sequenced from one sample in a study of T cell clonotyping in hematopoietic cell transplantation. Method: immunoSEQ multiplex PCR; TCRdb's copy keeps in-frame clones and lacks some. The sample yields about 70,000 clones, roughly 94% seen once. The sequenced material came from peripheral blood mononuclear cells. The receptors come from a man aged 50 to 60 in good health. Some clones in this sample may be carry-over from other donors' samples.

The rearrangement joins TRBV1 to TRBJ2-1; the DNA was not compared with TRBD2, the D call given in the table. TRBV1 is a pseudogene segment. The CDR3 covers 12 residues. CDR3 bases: TGCACCAGCAGCCAAGGAGACAATGAGCAGTTCTTC. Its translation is CTSSQGDNEQFF.

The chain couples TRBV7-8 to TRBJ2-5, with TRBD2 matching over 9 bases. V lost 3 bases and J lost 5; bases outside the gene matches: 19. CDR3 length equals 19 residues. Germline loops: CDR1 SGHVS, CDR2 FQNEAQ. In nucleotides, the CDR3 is TGTGCCAGCAGCTTCTTCGGGTTTTCGGGGCGGGAGGGACGGGAGACCCAGTACTTC. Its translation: CASSFFGFSGREGRETQYF.

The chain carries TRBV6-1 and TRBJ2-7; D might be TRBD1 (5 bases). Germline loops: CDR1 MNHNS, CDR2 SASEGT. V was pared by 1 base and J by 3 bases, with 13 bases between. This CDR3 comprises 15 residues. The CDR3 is CASSEGAGSGYEQYF. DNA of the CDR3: TGTGCCAGCAGTGAAGGGGCAGGGTCGGGCTACGAGCAGTACTTC.

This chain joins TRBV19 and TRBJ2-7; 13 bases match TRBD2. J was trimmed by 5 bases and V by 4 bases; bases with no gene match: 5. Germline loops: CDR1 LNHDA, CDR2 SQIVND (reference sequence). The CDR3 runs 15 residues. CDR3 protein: CASSTKTSGGNEQYF. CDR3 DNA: TGTGCCAGTAGTACCAAGACTAGCGGGGGGAACGAGCAGTACTTC. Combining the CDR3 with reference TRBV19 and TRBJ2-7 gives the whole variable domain DGGITQSPKYLFRKEGQNVTLSCEQNLNHDAMYWYRQDPGQGLRLIYYSQIVNDFQKGDIAEGYSVSREKKESFPLTVTSAQKNPTAFYLCASSTKTSGGNEQYFGPGTRLTVT.

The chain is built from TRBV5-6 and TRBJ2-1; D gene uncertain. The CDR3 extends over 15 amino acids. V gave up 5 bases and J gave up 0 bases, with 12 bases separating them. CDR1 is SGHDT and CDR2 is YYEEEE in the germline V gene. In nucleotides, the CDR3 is TGTGCCAGCAGTCTTATGGGGTACTCCTACAATGAGCAGTTCTTC. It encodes CASSLMGYSYNEQFF.

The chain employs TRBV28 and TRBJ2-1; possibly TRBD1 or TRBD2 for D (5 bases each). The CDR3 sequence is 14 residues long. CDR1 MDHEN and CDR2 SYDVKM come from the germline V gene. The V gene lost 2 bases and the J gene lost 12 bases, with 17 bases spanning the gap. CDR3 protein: CASSLLGGLRWQFF. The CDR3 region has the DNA TGTGCCAGCAGTTTACTTGGGGGTCTGCGGTGGCAGTTCTTC.

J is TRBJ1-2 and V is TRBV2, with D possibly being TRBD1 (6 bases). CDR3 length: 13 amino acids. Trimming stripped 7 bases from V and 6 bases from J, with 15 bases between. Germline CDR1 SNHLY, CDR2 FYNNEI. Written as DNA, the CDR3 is TGTGCCAGCAAATTGCAGGGGATGGATGGCTACACCTTC. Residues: CASKLQGMDGYTF.

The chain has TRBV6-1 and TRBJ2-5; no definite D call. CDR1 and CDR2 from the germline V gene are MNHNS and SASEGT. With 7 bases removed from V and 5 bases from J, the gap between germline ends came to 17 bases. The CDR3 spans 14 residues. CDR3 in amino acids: CASKGQLGMETQYF. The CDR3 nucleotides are TGTGCCAGCAAAGGGCAGCTTGGAATGGAGACCCAGTACTTC.

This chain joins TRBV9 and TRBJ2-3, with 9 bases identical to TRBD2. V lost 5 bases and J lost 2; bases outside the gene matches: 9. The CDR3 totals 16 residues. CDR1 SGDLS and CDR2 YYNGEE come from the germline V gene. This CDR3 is CASSPTTSGYTDTQYF. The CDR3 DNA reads TGTGCCAGCAGTCCTACGACTAGCGGATACACAGATACGCAGTATTTT.

CDR3 DNA: TGTGCCAGCAGGCTGACAGCTAACACCGGGGAGCTGTTTTTT. Translation: CASRLTANTGELFF. The V and J genes are TRBV2 and TRBJ2-2; D may be TRBD1 (5 bases). This CDR3 spans 14 amino acids. Germline values: CDR1 SNHLY, CDR2 FYNNEI. V lost 6 bases, J lost 2 bases, and 10 bases lay in between.

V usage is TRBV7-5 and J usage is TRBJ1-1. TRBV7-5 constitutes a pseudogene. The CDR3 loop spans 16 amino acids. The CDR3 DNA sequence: TGTGCCAGAAGCTGGAACCGGGGGCGGCGCATTATGGAAGCTTTCTTT. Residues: CARSWNRGRRIMEAFF.

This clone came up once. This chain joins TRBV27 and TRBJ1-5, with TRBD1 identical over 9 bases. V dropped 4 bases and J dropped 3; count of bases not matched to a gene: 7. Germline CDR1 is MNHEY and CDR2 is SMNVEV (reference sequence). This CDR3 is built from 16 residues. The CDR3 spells CASSSPGQGPNQPQHF. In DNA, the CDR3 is TGTGCCAGCAGTTCACCGGGACAGGGACCCAATCAGCCCCAGCATTTT.

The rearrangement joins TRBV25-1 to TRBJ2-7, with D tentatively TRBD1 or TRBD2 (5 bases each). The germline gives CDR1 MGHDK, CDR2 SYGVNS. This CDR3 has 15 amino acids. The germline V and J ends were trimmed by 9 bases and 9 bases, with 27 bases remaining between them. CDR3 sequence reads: CARNRDREEATMQYF. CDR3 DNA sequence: TGTGCCAGGAACCGGGACCGAGAAGAAGCTACGATGCAGTACTTC.

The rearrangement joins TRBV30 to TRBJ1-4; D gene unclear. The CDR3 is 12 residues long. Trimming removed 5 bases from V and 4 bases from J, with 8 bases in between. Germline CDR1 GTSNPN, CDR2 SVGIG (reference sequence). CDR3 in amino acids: CAWGLFNEKLFF. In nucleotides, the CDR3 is TGTGCCTGGGGCCTTTTTAATGAAAAACTGTTTTTT.

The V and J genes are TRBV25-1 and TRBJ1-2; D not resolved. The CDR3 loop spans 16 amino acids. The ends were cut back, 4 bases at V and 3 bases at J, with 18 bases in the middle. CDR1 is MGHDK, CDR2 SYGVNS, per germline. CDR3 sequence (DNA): TGTGCCAGCAGTGGGTCTTACAACATCGAGGACTATGGCTACACCTTC. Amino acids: CASSGSYNIEDYGYTF.

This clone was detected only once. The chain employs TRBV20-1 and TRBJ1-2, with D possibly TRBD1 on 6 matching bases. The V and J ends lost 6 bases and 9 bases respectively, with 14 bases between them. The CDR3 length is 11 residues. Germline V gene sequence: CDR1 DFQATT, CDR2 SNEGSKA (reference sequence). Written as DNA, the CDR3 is TGCAGTGCCGGGGCAGGACAGAGCTACACCTTC. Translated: CSAGAGQSYTF.

CDR3 sequence: CASSSVGYEQYF. The CDR3 DNA sequence: TGTGCCAGCAGTTCGGTAGGGTACGAGCAGTACTTC. V is TRBV27 and J is TRBJ2-7, with D unresolved. The CDR3 loop spans 12 amino acids. Germline CDR1 reads MNHEY; CDR2 reads SMNVEV (reference sequence). Trimming left V 4 bases short and J 4 bases short, with 8 bases between.

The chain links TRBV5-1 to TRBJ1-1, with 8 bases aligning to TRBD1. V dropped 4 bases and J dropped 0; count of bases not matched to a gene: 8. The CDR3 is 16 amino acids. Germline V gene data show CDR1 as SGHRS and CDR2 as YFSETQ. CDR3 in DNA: TGCGCCAGCAGCAACACAGGGGGGGGGATGAACACTGAAGCTTTCTTT. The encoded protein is CASSNTGGGMNTEAFF. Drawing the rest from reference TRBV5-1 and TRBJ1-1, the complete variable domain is KAGVTQTPRYLIKTRGQQVTLSCSPISGHRSVSWYQQTPGQGLQFLFEYFSETQRNKGNFPGRFSGRQFSNSRSEMNVSTLELGDSALYLCASSNTGGGMNTEAFFGQGTRLTVV.

The CDR3 protein is CASSQEGPGGGTDTQYF. The CDR3 DNA follows: TGTGCCAGCAGCCAAGAGGGTCCAGGGGGAGGCACAGATACGCAGTATTTT. This sequence joins TRBV4-2 and TRBJ2-3, with 7 bases aligning to TRBD1. Germline V CDR1 and CDR2: LGHNA, YNFKEQ. The length of the CDR3 is 17 residues. The V and J ends lost 0 bases and 1 base, in that order; junction bases with no gene match: 7.

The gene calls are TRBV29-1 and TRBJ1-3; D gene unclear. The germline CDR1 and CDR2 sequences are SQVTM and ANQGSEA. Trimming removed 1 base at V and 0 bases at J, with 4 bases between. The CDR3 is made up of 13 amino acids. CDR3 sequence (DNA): TGCAGCGTTGAAGGGAGCTCTGGAAACACCATATATTTT. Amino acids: CSVEGSSGNTIYF.

CDR3 DNA: TGTGCCAGCAGCACGACCCCACTAGCAGGAGGATTAGATACGCAGTATTTT. Amino acid sequence: CASSTTPLAGGLDTQYF. This chain connects TRBV9 to TRBJ2-3, with D perhaps TRBD2 (6 bases). This CDR3 contains 17 residues. CDR1 SGDLS and CDR2 YYNGEE come from the germline V gene. The V gene lost 4 bases and the J gene lost 5 bases, with 23 bases spanning the gap.

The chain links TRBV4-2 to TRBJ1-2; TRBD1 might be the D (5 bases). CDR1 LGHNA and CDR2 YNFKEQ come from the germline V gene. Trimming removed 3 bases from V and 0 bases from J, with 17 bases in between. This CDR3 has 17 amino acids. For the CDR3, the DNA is TGTGCCAGCAGCCAGGGAGGAGGGGATATAGCTAACTATGGCTACACCTTC. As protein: CASSQGGGDIANYGYTF.

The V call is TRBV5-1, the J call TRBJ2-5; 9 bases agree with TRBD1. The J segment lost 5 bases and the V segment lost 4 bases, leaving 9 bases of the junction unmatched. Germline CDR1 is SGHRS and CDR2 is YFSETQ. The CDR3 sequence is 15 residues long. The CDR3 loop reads CASSQGTGFRETQYF. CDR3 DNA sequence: TGCGCCAGCAGCCAAGGGACAGGGTTCAGGGAGACCCAGTACTTC.

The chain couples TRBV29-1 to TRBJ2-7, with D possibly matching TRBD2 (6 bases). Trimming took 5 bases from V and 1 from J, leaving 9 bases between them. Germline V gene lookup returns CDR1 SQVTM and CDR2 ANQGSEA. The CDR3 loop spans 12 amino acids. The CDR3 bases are TGCAGCGTTCTGGAGGGATCCTACGAGCAGTACTTC. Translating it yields CSVLEGSYEQYF.